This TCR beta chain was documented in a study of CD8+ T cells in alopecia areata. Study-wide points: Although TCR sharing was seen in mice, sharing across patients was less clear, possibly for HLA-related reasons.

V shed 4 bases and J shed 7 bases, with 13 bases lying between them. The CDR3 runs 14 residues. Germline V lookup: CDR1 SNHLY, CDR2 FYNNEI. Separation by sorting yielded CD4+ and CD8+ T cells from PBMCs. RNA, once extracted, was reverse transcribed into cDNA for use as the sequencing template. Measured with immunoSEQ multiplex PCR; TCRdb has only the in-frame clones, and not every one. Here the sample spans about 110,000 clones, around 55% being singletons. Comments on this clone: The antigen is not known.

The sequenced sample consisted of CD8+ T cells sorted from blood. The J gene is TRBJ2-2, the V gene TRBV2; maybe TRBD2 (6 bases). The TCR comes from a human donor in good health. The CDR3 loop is CASSVRGVSGELFF. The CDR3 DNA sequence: TGTGCCAGCAGTGTACGCGGGGTGAGCGGGGAGCTGTTTTTT.